This T cell receptor beta chain stems from a study of response to subunit inactivated influenza vaccine. Findings and caveats of the study: There was a suggestion from the authors that each seasonal influenza vaccination recruits few new T cells.

TCRdb used MiXCR to reprocess the RT-PCR reads, holding one entry per CDR3 protein. The sample records 160,000 or so distinct CDR3 sequences, under 13% being singletons. In this sample, this clonotype turned up a few times. The antigen is not known. The receptor's source is a man aged 45 to 65 who received an inactivated influenza vaccine. Here the sequenced sample was non-naive T cells sorted from PBMCs, taken roughly 47 days after vaccination.

The CDR3 DNA is TGTGCCAGCAGCCCGGTGGGGTTTGCTGGGGCCAACGTCCTGACTTTC. Its protein is CASSPVGFAGANVLTF. This rearrangement joins TRBV9 to TRBJ2-6; no definite D call. The ends were cut back, 4 bases at V and 2 bases at J, with 13 bases in the middle. The CDR3 is 16 residues long. Germline V gene lookup returns CDR1 SGDLS and CDR2 YYNGEE.